A single TCR beta chain is shown here with its context. The data were obtained in a study of T cell responses to AZD1222 COVID-19 vaccine. The V gene's germline CDR1 is LNHDA and CDR2 SQIVND (reference sequence). The V segment lost 3 bases and the J segment 4 bases; nucleotides outside the gene matches: 4. There are 14 residues in the CDR3. TCRdb's copy holds only in-frame clones and misses some; the assay was immunoSEQ multiplex PCR. The sample holds approximately 94,000 clones, 80% to 95% seen once. Sequenced material: peripheral blood, taken on day 0 of AZD1222 vaccination. The J gene is TRBJ2-3, the V gene TRBV19; 7 bases map to TRBD2. This clonotype was obtained from an adult in good health. The CDR3 nucleotides read TGTGCCAGTAGTATTGGGCTAGCGGCAGATACGCAGTATTTT. Translating it yields CASSIGLAADTQYF.